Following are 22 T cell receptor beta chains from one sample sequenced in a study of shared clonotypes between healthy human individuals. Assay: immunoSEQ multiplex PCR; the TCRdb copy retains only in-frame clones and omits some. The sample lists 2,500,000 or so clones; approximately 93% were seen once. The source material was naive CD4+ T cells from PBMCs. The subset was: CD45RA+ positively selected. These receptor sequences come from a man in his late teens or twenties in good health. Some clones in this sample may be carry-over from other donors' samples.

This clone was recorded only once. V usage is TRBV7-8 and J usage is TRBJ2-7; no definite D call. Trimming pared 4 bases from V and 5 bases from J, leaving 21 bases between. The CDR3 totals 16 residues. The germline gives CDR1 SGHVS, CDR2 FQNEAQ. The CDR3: CASSSTSPRLADEQYF. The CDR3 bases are TGTGCCAGCAGCTCCACGTCCCCTCGATTGGCCGACGAGCAGTACTTC. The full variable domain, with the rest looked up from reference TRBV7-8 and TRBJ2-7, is GAGVSQSPRYKVAKRGQDVALRCDPISGHVSLFWYQQALGQGPEFLTYFQNEAQLDKSGLPSDRFFAERPEGSVSTLKIQRTQQEDSAVYLCASSSTSPRLADEQYFGPGTRLTVT.

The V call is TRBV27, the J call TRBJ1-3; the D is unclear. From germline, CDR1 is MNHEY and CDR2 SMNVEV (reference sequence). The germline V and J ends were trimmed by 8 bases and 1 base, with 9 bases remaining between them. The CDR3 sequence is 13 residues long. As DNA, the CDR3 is TGTGCCAGCGGCATGAGTTCTGGAAACACCATATATTTT. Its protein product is CASGMSSGNTIYF.

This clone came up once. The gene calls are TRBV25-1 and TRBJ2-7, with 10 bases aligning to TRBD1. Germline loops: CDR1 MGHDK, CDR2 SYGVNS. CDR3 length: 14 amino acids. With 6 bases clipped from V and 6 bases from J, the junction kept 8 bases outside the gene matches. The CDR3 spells CASRPPGQGTEQYF. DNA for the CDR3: TGTGCCAGCAGACCCCCGGGACAGGGGACCGAGCAGTACTTC.

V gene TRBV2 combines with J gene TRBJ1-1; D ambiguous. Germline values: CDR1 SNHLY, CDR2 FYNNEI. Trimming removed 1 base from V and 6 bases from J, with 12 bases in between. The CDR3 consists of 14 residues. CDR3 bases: TGTGCCAGCAGTGAAGAGATTCTAAGCGCTGAAGCTTTCTTT. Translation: CASSEEILSAEAFF.

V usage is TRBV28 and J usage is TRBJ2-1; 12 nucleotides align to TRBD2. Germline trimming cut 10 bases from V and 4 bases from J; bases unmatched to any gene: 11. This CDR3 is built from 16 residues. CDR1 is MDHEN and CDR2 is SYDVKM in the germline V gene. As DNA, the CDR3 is TGTGCCACCCTGGTTACTAGCGGGAGGACATACAATGAGCAGTTCTTC. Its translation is CATLVTSGRTYNEQFF.

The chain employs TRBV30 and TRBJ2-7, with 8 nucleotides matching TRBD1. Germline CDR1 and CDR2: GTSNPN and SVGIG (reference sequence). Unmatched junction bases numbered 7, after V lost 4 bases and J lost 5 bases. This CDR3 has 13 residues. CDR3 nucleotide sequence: TGTGCCTGGACCGGACAGGGAAACAACGAGCAGTACTTC. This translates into CAWTGQGNNEQYF.

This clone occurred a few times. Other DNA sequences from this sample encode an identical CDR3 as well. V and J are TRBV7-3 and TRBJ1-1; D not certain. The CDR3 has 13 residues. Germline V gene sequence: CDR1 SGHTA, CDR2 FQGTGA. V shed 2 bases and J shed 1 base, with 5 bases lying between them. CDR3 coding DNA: TGTGCCAGCAGCTTACTTGGGAACACTGAAGCTTTCTTT. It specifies CASSLLGNTEAFF.

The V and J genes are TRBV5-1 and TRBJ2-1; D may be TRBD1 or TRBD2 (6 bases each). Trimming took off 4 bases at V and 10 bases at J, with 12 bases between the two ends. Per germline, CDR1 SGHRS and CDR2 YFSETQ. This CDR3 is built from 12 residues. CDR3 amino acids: CASSGRTDEQFF. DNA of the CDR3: TGCGCCAGCAGCGGGAGGACAGACGAGCAGTTCTTC. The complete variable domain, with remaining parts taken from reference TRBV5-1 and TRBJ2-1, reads KAGVTQTPRYLIKTRGQQVTLSCSPISGHRSVSWYQQTPGQGLQFLFEYFSETQRNKGNFPGRFSGRQFSNSRSEMNVSTLELGDSALYLCASSGRTDEQFFGPGTRLTVL.

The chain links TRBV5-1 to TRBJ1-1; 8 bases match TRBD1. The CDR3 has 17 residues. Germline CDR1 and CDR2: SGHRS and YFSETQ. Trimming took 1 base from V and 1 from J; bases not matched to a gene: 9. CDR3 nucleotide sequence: TGCGCCAGCAGCTTGAATTCCGCCGGGACAGGGAACACTGAAGCTTTCTTT. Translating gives CASSLNSAGTGNTEAFF.

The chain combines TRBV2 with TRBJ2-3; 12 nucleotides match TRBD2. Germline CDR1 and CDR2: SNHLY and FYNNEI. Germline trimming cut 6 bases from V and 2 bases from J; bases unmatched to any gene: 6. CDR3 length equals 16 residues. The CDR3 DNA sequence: TGTGCCAGCAGATGGAGGACTAGCGGGATCACAGATACGCAGTATTTT. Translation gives CASRWRTSGITDTQYF. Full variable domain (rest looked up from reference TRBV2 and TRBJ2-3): EPEVTQTPSHQVTQMGQEVILRCVPISNHLYFYWYRQILGQKVEFLVSFYNNEISEKSEIFDDQFSVERPDGSNFTLKIRSTKLEDSAMYFCASRWRTSGITDTQYFGPGTRLTVL.

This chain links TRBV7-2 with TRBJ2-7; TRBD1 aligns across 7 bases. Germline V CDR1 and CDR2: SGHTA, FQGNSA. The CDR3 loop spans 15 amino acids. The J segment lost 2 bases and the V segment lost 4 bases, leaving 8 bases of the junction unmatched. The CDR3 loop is CASSSGQEGPYEQYF. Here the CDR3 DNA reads TGTGCCAGCAGCTCCGGACAGGAAGGACCCTACGAGCAGTACTTC. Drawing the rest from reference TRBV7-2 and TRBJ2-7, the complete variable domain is GAGVSQSPSNKVTEKGKDVELRCDPISGHTALYWYRQSLGQGLEFLIYFQGNSAPDKSGLPSDRFSAERTGGSVSTLTIQRTQQEDSAVYLCASSSGQEGPYEQYFGPGTRLTVT.

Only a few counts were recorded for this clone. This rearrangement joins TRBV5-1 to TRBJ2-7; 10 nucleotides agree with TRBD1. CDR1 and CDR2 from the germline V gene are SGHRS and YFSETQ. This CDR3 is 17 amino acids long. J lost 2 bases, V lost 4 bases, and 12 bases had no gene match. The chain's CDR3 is CASSVETSGTGAYEQYF. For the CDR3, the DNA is TGCGCCAGCAGCGTGGAAACTTCCGGGACAGGGGCCTACGAGCAGTACTTC.

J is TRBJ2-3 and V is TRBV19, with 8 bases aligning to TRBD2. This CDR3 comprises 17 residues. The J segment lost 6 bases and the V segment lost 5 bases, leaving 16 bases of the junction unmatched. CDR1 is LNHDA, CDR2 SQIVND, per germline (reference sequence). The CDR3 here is CASSPPGAGGLTDTQYF. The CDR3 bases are TGTGCCAGTAGTCCCCCGGGGGCGGGAGGCCTGACGGATACGCAGTATTTT.

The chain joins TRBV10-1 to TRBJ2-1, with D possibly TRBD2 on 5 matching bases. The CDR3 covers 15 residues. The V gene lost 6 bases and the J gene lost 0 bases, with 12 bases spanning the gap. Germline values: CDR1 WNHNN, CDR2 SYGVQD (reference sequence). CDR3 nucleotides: TGCGCCAGCAGCGTCGGGATCCCCTCCTACAATGAGCAGTTCTTC. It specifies CASSVGIPSYNEQFF.

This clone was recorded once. This chain's CDR3 is CASSFRGIAYEQYF. The CDR3, as DNA: TGTGCCAGCAGCTTTCGCGGAATTGCCTACGAGCAGTACTTC. The genes are TRBV5-6 and TRBJ2-7; D ambiguous. The germline CDR1 and CDR2 sequences are SGHDT and YYEEEE. The length of the CDR3 is 14 residues. V lost 2 bases, J lost 2 bases, and 11 bases lay in between. The full variable domain, rest sourced from reference TRBV5-6 and TRBJ2-7, is DAGVTQSPTHLIKTRGQQVTLRCSPKSGHDTVSWYQQALGQGPQFIFQYYEEEERQRGNFPDRFSGHQFPNYSSELNVNALLLGDSALYLCASSFRGIAYEQYFGPGTRLTVT.

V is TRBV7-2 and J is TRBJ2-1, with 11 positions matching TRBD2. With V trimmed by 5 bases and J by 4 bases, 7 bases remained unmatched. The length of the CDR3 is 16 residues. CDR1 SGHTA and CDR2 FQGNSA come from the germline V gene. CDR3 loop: CASSPPGLADYNEQFF. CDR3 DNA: TGTGCCAGCAGCCCCCCGGGACTAGCGGATTACAATGAGCAGTTCTTC.

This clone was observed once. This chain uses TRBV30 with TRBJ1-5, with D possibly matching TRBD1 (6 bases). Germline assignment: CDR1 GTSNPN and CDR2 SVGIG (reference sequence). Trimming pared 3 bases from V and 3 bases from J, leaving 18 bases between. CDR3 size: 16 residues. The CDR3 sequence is CAWSEETGLNNQPQHF. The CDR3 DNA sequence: TGTGCCTGGAGCGAAGAGACAGGACTAAACAATCAGCCCCAGCATTTT. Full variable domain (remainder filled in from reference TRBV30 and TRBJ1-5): SQTIHQWPATLVQPVGSPLSLECTVEGTSNPNLYWYRQAAGRGLQLLFYSVGIGQISSEVPQNLSASRPQDRQFILSSKKLLLSDSGFYLCAWSEETGLNNQPQHFGDGTRLSIL.

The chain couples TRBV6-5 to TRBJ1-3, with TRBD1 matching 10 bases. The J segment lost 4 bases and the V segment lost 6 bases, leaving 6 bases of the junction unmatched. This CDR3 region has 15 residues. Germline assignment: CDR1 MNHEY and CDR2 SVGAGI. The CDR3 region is CASSRDRGFGNTIYF. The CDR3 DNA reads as TGTGCCAGCAGCCGGGACAGGGGATTCGGAAACACCATATATTTT.

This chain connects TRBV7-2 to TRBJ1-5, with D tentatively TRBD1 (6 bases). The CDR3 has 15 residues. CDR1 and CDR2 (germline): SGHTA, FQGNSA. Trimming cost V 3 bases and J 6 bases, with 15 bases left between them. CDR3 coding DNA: TGTGCCAGCAGCTTGTCAACAGGGTCGGGTCAGCCCCAGCATTTT. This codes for CASSLSTGSGQPQHF.

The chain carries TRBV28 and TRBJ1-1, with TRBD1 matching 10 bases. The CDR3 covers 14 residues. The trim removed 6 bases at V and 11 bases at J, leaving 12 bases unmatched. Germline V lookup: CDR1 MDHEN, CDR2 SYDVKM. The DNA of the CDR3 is TGTGCCAGCAGAGAGACAGGGGGCGACGTGATGGCTTTCTTT. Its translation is CASRETGGDVMAFF.

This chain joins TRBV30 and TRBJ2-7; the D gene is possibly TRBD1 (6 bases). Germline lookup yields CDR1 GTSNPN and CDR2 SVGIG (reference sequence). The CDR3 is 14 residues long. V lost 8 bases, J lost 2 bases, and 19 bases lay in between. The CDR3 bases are TGTGCCGGCATTCCGGACAGTGAGACCTACGAGCAGTACTTC. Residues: CAGIPDSETYEQYF.

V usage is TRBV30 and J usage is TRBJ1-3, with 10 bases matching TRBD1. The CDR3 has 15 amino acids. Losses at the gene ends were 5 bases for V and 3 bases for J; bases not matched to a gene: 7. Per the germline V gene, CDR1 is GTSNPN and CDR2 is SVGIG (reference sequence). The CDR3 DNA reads TGTGCCTGGGGGGGACAGGGGAGAAGTGGAAACACCATATATTTT. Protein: CAWGGQGRSGNTIYF.